The 3 T cell receptor beta chains presented below share a single source sample, sequenced in a study of memory CD4+ T cells and cytomegalovirus serostatus. Produced via immunoSEQ multiplex PCR; TCRdb's table is partial and in-frame only. The sample holds over 60,000 clones; around 86% are singletons and the top ten take about 0.8%. The sort gate was single viable CD3+CD4+CD8-CD45RO+ cells for memory CD4+ T cells. What was sequenced was memory CD4+ T cells from blood. The receptors come from an adult in good health and CMV-seronegative.

The chain has TRBV5-3 and TRBJ1-5; possible D gene TRBD1, 6 bases. TRBV5-3 falls under the ORF class, with uncertain function. Trimming removed 9 bases from V and 6 bases from J, with 19 bases in between. The CDR3 sequence is 14 residues long. DNA of the CDR3: TGTGCCAAGTGGGCCGCAGGGGAGTGTCAGCCCCAGCATTTT. Protein product: CAKWAAGECQPQHF.

V and J are TRBV7-2 and TRBJ2-2; D ambiguous. Germline loops: CDR1 SGHTA, CDR2 FQGNSA. Trimming stripped 6 bases from V and 2 bases from J, with 13 bases between. This CDR3 comprises 15 residues. The CDR3 reads CASRLTVVNTGELFF. In DNA form, the CDR3 reads TGTGCCAGCAGACTTACTGTGGTTAACACCGGGGAGCTGTTTTTT. Supplemented by reference TRBV7-2 and TRBJ2-2, the full variable domain reads GAGVSQSPSNKVTEKGKDVELRCDPISGHTALYWYRQSLGQGLEFLIYFQGNSAPDKSGLPSDRFSAERTGGSVSTLTIQRTQQEDSAVYLCASRLTVVNTGELFFGEGSRLTVL.

J is TRBJ1-5 and V is TRBV28; D uncertain. The CDR3 loop spans 13 amino acids. Germline CDR1 MDHEN, CDR2 SYDVKM. V was pared by 6 bases and J by 1 base, with 7 bases between. The CDR3 DNA reads as TGTGCCAGCAGAGGTCGGAGCAATCAGCCCCAGCATTTT. Amino acids: CASRGRSNQPQHF.